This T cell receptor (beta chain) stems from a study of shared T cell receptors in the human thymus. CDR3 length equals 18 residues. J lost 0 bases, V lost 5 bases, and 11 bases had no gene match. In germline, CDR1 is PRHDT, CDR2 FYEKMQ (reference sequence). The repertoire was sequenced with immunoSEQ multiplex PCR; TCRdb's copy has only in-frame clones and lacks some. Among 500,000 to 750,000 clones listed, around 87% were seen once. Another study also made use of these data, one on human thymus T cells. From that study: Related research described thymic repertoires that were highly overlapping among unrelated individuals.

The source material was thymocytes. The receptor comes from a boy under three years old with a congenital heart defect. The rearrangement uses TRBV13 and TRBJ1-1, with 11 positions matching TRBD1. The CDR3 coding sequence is TGTGCCAGCAGCACCCCCGGGACAGGGGGGCCGATGAACACTGAAGCTTTCTTT. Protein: CASSTPGTGGPMNTEAFF.